This T cell receptor beta chain was sequenced in a study of T cell responses to AZD1222 COVID-19 vaccine. Whole-study results and caveats: Spike-wide vaccine-associated CD4 TCRs dominated at 160-218 and 743-854.

This clone was detected only once. Its antigen remains unidentified. The protocol was immunoSEQ multiplex PCR, while the TCRdb copy is restricted to in-frame clones and leaves out a portion. The table shows just over 20,000 clones, with 82% occurring only once. The germline V gene encodes CDR1 SQVTM and CDR2 ANQGSEA. This CDR3 is built from 14 residues. Unmatched junction bases numbered 7, after V lost 4 bases and J lost 3 bases. The source of this sequence is an adult in good health. The source was peripheral blood, collected on day 0 of AZD1222 vaccination. The chain uses TRBV29-1 and TRBJ2-7; 9 bases align to TRBD2. The CDR3 protein is CSVVWAGGNYEQYF. The CDR3 coding sequence is TGCAGCGTTGTTTGGGCGGGAGGGAACTACGAGCAGTACTTC.